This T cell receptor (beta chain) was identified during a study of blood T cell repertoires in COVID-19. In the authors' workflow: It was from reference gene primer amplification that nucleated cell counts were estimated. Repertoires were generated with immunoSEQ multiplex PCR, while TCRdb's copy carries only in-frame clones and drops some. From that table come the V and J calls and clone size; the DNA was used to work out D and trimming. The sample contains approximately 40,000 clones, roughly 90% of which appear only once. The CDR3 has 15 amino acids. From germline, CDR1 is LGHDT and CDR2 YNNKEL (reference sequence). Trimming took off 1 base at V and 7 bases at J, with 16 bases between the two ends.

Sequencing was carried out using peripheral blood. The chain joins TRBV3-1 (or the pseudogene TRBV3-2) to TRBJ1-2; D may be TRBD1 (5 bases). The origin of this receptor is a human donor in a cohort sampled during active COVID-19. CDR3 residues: CASSQGIQGVGGYTF. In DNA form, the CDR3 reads TGTGCCAGCAGCCAAGGCATTCAGGGCGTGGGTGGCTACACCTTC.